Presented here are 20 T cell receptor beta chains from one specimen sequenced in a study of spatial heterogeneity in lung cancer. The sample's time point: sample taken at primary tumor resection. Whole RNA was taken from tumor, nontumor lung or frozen PBMC; it was then sequenced unsorted. In TCRdb, the 5' RACE reads were re-called with MiXCR into one record per CDR3 protein. The sample shows about 75,000 distinct CDR3 sequences, approximately 12% of them seen only once. The sequences come from PBMCs, collected at surgery. These receptors were taken from a male donor with early-stage non-small cell lung cancer.

This chain connects TRBV19 to TRBJ2-7, with D perhaps TRBD1 (5 bases). The germline CDR1 and CDR2 sequences are LNHDA and SQIVND (reference sequence). The CDR3 extends over 14 amino acids. Trimming cost V 1 base and J 1 base, with 8 bases left between them. The CDR3 DNA reads as TGTGCCAGTAGTATAGGACAGAGATCCTACGAGCAGTACTTC. Protein: CASSIGQRSYEQYF. Variable domain in full (rest from reference TRBV19 and TRBJ2-7): DGGITQSPKYLFRKEGQNVTLSCEQNLNHDAMYWYRQDPGQGLRLIYYSQIVNDFQKGDIAEGYSVSREKKESFPLTVTSAQKNPTAFYLCASSIGQRSYEQYFGPGTRLTVT.

This clonotype was seen a handful of times. The J gene is TRBJ1-4, the V gene TRBV4-1, with D unresolved. The CDR3 extends over 18 amino acids. Germline V CDR1 and CDR2: MGHRA, YSYEKL. Trimming removed 2 bases at V and 0 bases at J, with 16 bases between. Written as DNA, the CDR3 is TGCGCCAGCAGCCAACCCAGGCCGGCGGCAGCAACTAATGAAAAACTGTTTTTT. It yields the protein CASSQPRPAAATNEKLFF.

The chain recombines TRBV5-4 with TRBJ2-2, with TRBD2 matching 10 bases. Germline V CDR1 and CDR2: SGHNT, YYREEE (reference sequence). The CDR3 runs to 15 residues. Losses at the gene ends were 4 bases for V and 7 bases for J; bases not matched to a gene: 7. CDR3 sequence: CASSTYLAGVGELFF. CDR3 DNA: TGTGCCAGCAGCACCTACCTAGCGGGGGTCGGGGAGCTGTTTTTT.

This clonotype was detected only a few times. J is TRBJ2-1 and V is TRBV3-1; D is unresolved. Germline V gene lookup returns CDR1 LGHDT and CDR2 YNNKEL (reference sequence). Trimming removed 5 bases from V and 10 bases from J, with 15 bases in between. The CDR3 covers 13 residues. The CDR3 DNA sequence: TGTGCCAGCAGCTTAGGAGCAAACCAGGAGCAGTTCTTC. It translates to CASSLGANQEQFF.

V gene TRBV19 combines with J gene TRBJ2-7; 9 bases line up with TRBD1. Trimming removed 5 bases from V and 3 bases from J; junction bases left unmatched: 8. This CDR3 is built from 15 residues. CDR1 and CDR2 from the germline V gene are LNHDA and SQIVND (reference sequence). CDR3 in amino acids: CASSPRQGGSYEQYF. The CDR3 coding sequence is TGTGCCAGTAGTCCACGACAGGGGGGTAGCTACGAGCAGTACTTC.

This clonotype was seen repeatedly, ten times or more. The rearrangement links TRBV7-8 to TRBJ2-5; D not resolved. The CDR3 loop spans 14 amino acids. Trimming shortened V by 5 bases and J by 0 bases, and 10 bases separated the two germline ends. The V gene's germline CDR1 is SGHVS and CDR2 FQNEAQ. For the CDR3, the DNA is TGTGCCAGCAGCGGAACAGCGTACCAAGAGACCCAGTACTTC. This codes for CASSGTAYQETQYF. The entire variable domain, with the rest obtained from reference TRBV7-8 and TRBJ2-5, is as follows: GAGVSQSPRYKVAKRGQDVALRCDPISGHVSLFWYQQALGQGPEFLTYFQNEAQLDKSGLPSDRFFAERPEGSVSTLKIQRTQQEDSAVYLCASSGTAYQETQYFGPGTRLLVL.

The V call is TRBV20-1, the J call TRBJ1-1; tentatively, D is TRBD1 (5 bases). There are 14 residues in the CDR3. The germline V gene has CDR1 DFQATT and CDR2 SNEGSKA (reference sequence). Trimming took off 4 bases at V and 5 bases at J, with 17 bases between the two ends. As DNA, the CDR3 is TGCAGTGCTAATCCGGAGGGAGGGGAGACTGAAGCTTTCTTT. Protein: CSANPEGGETEAFF.

With regard to this clonotype: A read error may be the cause here, since a much bigger clone is one base away. The CDR3 here is CSAPKADWSYEQYF. As DNA, the CDR3 is TGCAGTGCTCCAAAGGCCGACTGGTCCTACGAGCAGTACTTC. The genes are TRBV20-1 and TRBJ2-7; D not certain. Deletions cut 5 bases from V and 1 base from J, with 15 bases between. Per germline, CDR1 DFQATT and CDR2 SNEGSKA (reference sequence). There are 14 residues in the CDR3.

In this sample, this clonotype turned up many times. The gene calls are TRBV6-6 and TRBJ2-1, with D maybe TRBD2 (6 bases). Germline V gene data show CDR1 as MNHNY and CDR2 as SVGAGI (reference sequence). There are 16 residues in the CDR3. V shed 4 bases and J shed 0 bases, with 13 bases lying between them. CDR3 bases: TGTGCCAGCAGTTCTCTGGCGGGGAACTCCTACAATGAGCAGTTCTTC. Its protein product is CASSSLAGNSYNEQFF.

The rearrangement links TRBV10-3 to TRBJ2-5, with a possible D match to TRBD2 (5 bases). Looked up from germline, CDR1 is ENHRY and CDR2 is SYGVKD. The V end was cut by 0 bases, the J end by 0 bases, with 8 bases between. The CDR3 covers 15 residues. The CDR3 nucleotides read TGTGCCATCAGTGAGTCGACGGGGTACCAAGAGACCCAGTACTTC. Encoded protein: CAISESTGYQETQYF.

This clonotype was detected ten times or more. J is TRBJ2-2 and V is TRBV6-4; D is ambiguous. CDR1 is MRHNA, CDR2 SNTAGT, per germline. This CDR3 has 15 residues. The V end lost 2 bases, the J end lost 4 bases, and 11 bases lay between the germline ends. Written as DNA, the CDR3 is TGTGCCAGCAGTGACGGTGGCAGAGTCACCGGGGAGCTGTTTTTT. It is translated as CASSDGGRVTGELFF.

The rearrangement joins TRBV20-1 to TRBJ1-5, with D possibly TRBD1 on 5 matching bases. V was cut by 5 bases and J by 5 bases, with 19 bases left in between. The CDR3 runs to 15 residues. The germline gives CDR1 DFQATT, CDR2 SNEGSKA (reference sequence). The CDR3 here is CSALEGGASYQPQHF. The CDR3 DNA reads as TGCAGTGCTCTCGAAGGAGGGGCCTCTTATCAGCCCCAGCATTTT.

This chain connects TRBV5-1 to TRBJ1-5, with no clear D. CDR3 length: 14 amino acids. V was shortened by 4 bases and J by 0 bases, with 8 bases between the two germline ends. Germline-derived CDR1 and CDR2 are SGHRS and YFSETQ. The CDR3 loop is CASSEDYSNQPQHF. In DNA form, the CDR3 reads TGCGCCAGCAGCGAAGATTATAGCAATCAGCCCCAGCATTTT.

CDR3 coding DNA: TGTGCCAGCAGTTGGTTCGGGATGAACACTGAAGCTTTCTTT. Its translation: CASSWFGMNTEAFF. The chain couples TRBV12-3 or TRBV12-4 to TRBJ1-1, with D uncertain. Trimming left V 4 bases short and J 0 bases short, with 9 bases between. The CDR3 extends over 14 amino acids.

This clonotype was recorded at least ten times. V gene TRBV7-2 combines with J gene TRBJ2-7; 11 nucleotides align to TRBD1. The CDR3 totals 13 residues. J lost 9 bases, V lost 4 bases, and 5 bases had no gene match. Per germline, CDR1 SGHTA and CDR2 FQGNSA. This chain's CDR3 is CASSSRTGGTQYF. The CDR3 nucleotides read TGTGCCAGCAGCTCTAGGACAGGGGGCACGCAGTACTTC.

The chain uses TRBV25-1 and TRBJ2-3, with D maybe TRBD1 (5 bases). This CDR3 region has 14 residues. Germline V lookup: CDR1 MGHDK, CDR2 SYGVNS. With 3 bases removed from V and 1 base from J, the gap between germline ends came to 8 bases. The CDR3 coding sequence is TGTGCCAGCAGTGATCCGACAGGCACAGATACGCAGTATTTT. Translated, it gives CASSDPTGTDTQYF.

V is TRBV6-6 and J is TRBJ1-2; tentative D call: TRBD1 (5 bases). Deletions cut 6 bases from V and 2 bases from J, with 10 bases between. The germline V gene encodes CDR1 MNHNY and CDR2 SVGAGI (reference sequence). The CDR3 has 13 residues. The DNA of the CDR3 is TGTGCCAGCAGCCCAGGGACGAACTATGGCTACACCTTC. Its protein is CASSPGTNYGYTF.

Written as DNA, the CDR3 is TGCGCCAGCAGCTTGGACAGCCGACAGATCTATGGCTACACCTTC. It codes for CASSLDSRQIYGYTF. The rearrangement uses TRBV5-1 and TRBJ1-2; TRBD1 might be the D (5 bases). There are 15 residues in the CDR3. Germline loops: CDR1 SGHRS, CDR2 YFSETQ. V shed 0 bases and J shed 4 bases, with 13 bases lying between them.

This clonotype was seen at least ten times. The chain is built from TRBV12-3 or TRBV12-4 and TRBJ2-7; 12 nucleotides line up with TRBD2. The CDR3 has 16 residues. The trim removed 4 bases at V and 6 bases at J, leaving 10 bases unmatched. CDR3 bases: TGTGCCAGCAGTTCCCGACTAGCGGGAGCATCTCGCGAGCAGTACTTC. As protein: CASSSRLAGASREQYF.

This clonotype was found many times. The chain links TRBV7-9 to TRBJ2-3, with D perhaps matching TRBD1 or TRBD2 (5 bases each). V was shortened by 5 bases and J by 2 bases, with 17 bases between the two germline ends. Germline V lookup: CDR1 SEHNR, CDR2 FQNEAQ (reference sequence). The CDR3 consists of 16 residues. The CDR3 here is CASSRRYGDPTDTQYF. The CDR3 DNA reads TGTGCCAGCAGCCGCCGATACGGGGACCCCACAGATACGCAGTATTTT.